The 19 T cell receptor beta chains listed next were all sequenced from one sample in a study of T-cell reconstitution after alpha-beta-depleted transplantation in children. The TCRbeta library incorporated unique molecular identifiers. TCRdb reprocessed the PCR reads with MiXCR, giving one entry per CDR3 protein. The sample yields about 17,000 distinct CDR3 sequences, approximately 5.5% seen once. The sequencing here drew on PBMCs, taken before TCRalphabeta/CD19-depleted stem cell transplant. The receptors shown here come from a boy aged 5-17 years with acute lymphoblastic leukemia, due to receive a stem cell transplant.

There are many counts of this clonotype. The V gene is TRBV15, the J gene TRBJ1-2; D unclear. This CDR3 is built from 13 residues. Per germline, CDR1 LNHNV and CDR2 YYDKDF (reference sequence). Deletions cut 0 bases from V and 8 bases from J, with 10 bases between. The CDR3 nucleotides are TGTGCCACCAGCAGAGATTCCCGCGACGGCTACACCTTC. Encoded protein: CATSRDSRDGYTF.

This clonotype occurred many times. CDR3 amino acids: CASSFQGLRTDTQYF. The DNA of the CDR3 is TGTGCCAGCAGCTTTCAGGGCCTTAGGACAGATACGCAGTATTTT. V gene TRBV5-4 combines with J gene TRBJ2-3; tentatively, D is TRBD1 (5 bases). The CDR3 length is 15 residues. Trimming left V 2 bases short and J 3 bases short, with 13 bases between. CDR1 and CDR2 (germline): SGHNT, YYREEE (reference sequence).

Ten or more counts support this clonotype. The chain joins TRBV18 to TRBJ2-3, with 7 bases lining up with TRBD2. Germline CDR1 KGHSH, CDR2 LQKENI. The V gene end was trimmed by 3 bases and the J gene end by 3 bases; junction bases not matched to a gene: 12. This CDR3 is 17 amino acids long. CDR3 sequence reads: CASSPDGGSRLTDTQYF. Written as DNA, the CDR3 is TGTGCCAGCTCACCCGACGGGGGGAGTAGACTTACAGATACGCAGTATTTT.

This clonotype is categorized as large. V gene TRBV9 combines with J gene TRBJ2-2; no definite D call. The CDR3 spans 13 residues. The V gene's germline CDR1 is SGDLS and CDR2 YYNGEE. Trimming removed 0 bases from V and 1 base from J, with 1 base in between. The CDR3 sequence: CASSVGNTGELFF. The CDR3 region has the DNA TGTGCCAGCAGCGTAGGGAACACCGGGGAGCTGTTTTTT.

This clonotype was found many times. This chain joins TRBV10-3 and TRBJ1-5; 7 bases are shared with TRBD1. The CDR3 has 15 amino acids. The V and J ends lost 5 bases and 5 bases, in that order; junction bases with no gene match: 9. Germline V CDR1 and CDR2: ENHRY, SYGVKD. The CDR3 coding sequence is TGTGCCATCAGTCGACAGGGCACCCTCCATCAGCCCCAGCATTTT. This codes for CAISRQGTLHQPQHF.

In its sample, this clonotype was seen many times. The gene calls are TRBV6-2 or TRBV6-3 and TRBJ2-2, with unresolved D. This CDR3 contains 11 residues. Trimming removed 5 bases at V and 4 bases at J, with 2 bases between. Germline CDR1 is MNHEY and CDR2 is SVGEGT. The DNA for the CDR3 is TGTGCCAGCAGTCCCACCGGGGAGCTGTTTTTT. Protein sequence: CASSPTGELFF.

This clonotype has at least ten counts. The chain carries TRBV27 and TRBJ1-5; 7 bases are a match to TRBD1. Germline V gene lookup returns CDR1 MNHEY and CDR2 SMNVEV (reference sequence). The CDR3 runs 15 residues. The V segment lost 2 bases and the J segment 4 bases; nucleotides outside the gene matches: 5. CDR3 nucleotides: TGTGCCAGCAGTTTACTACAGGGGTCTAATCAGCCCCAGCATTTT. This codes for CASSLLQGSNQPQHF.

By share of the sample, this clonotype is large. The DNA of the CDR3 is TGTGCCAGCAGCTTGAGGATTCGTGGGGCCAACGTCCTGACTTTC. It encodes CASSLRIRGANVLTF. This chain joins TRBV5-6 and TRBJ2-6; D gene uncertain. This CDR3 is built from 15 residues. Per the germline V gene, CDR1 is SGHDT and CDR2 is YYEEEE. V gave up 1 base and J gave up 3 bases, with 8 bases separating them.

This clonotype was seen at least ten times. CDR3 protein: CASSPDRGSYEQYF. The CDR3 DNA is TGTGCCAGCAGTCCTGACAGGGGCTCCTACGAGCAGTACTTC. V and J are TRBV6-5 and TRBJ2-7; 8 nucleotides match TRBD1. With V trimmed by 5 bases and J by 0 bases, 3 bases remained unmatched. The germline CDR1 and CDR2 sequences are MNHEY and SVGAGI. The CDR3 runs 14 residues.

This clonotype was observed at least ten times. The rearrangement uses TRBV6-2 or TRBV6-3 and TRBJ2-2; D gene ambiguous. Per germline, CDR1 MNHEY and CDR2 SVGEGT. This CDR3 contains 15 residues. The V gene lost 6 bases and the J gene lost 7 bases, with 18 bases spanning the gap. The DNA of the CDR3 is TGTGCCAGCAGCCGCCCCTCGGGCGTCGGCGGGGAGCTGTTTTTT. Translation gives CASSRPSGVGGELFF.

This clonotype came up many times. The genes are TRBV12-3 or TRBV12-4 and TRBJ2-5, with 7 bases lining up with TRBD1. CDR3 length: 14 amino acids. Trimming cost V 2 bases and J 6 bases; bases outside gene matches: 6. The CDR3 sequence: CASSLRTGTKTQYF. The DNA of the CDR3 is TGTGCCAGCAGTTTACGGACAGGCACCAAGACCCAGTACTTC.

This clonotype was picked up many times. The rearrangement links TRBV6-5 to TRBJ1-1; 10 nucleotides line up with TRBD1. Germline V CDR1 and CDR2: MNHEY, SVGAGI. J gave up 1 base and V 4 bases, and 6 bases lay outside the gene matches. The CDR3 runs to 16 residues. CDR3 nucleotides: TGTGCCAGCAGTTTGGGACAGGGGTCGAGGAACACTGAAGCTTTCTTT. Amino acids: CASSLGQGSRNTEAFF.

V gene TRBV2 combines with J gene TRBJ2-3; no firm D call. Germline CDR1 and CDR2: SNHLY and FYNNEI. V lost 5 bases and J lost 8, with 8 bases in between. This CDR3 region has 11 residues. CDR3 DNA: TGTGCCAGCAGTACTATCGGTACGCAGTATTTT. Protein product: CASSTIGTQYF. Together with reference TRBV2 and TRBJ2-3, the CDR3 gives the full variable domain: EPEVTQTPSHQVTQMGQEVILRCVPISNHLYFYWYRQILGQKVEFLVSFYNNEISEKSEIFDDQFSVERPDGSNFTLKIRSTKLEDSAMYFCASSTIGTQYFGPGTRLTVL.

Within the sample, this clonotype is medium-sized. The chain is built from TRBV20-1 and TRBJ1-1; no definite D call. CDR3 size: 11 residues. The germline V and J ends were trimmed by 7 bases and 1 base, with 7 bases remaining between them. Germline loops: CDR1 DFQATT, CDR2 SNEGSKA (reference sequence). CDR3 protein: CSVLKNTEAFF. The CDR3 bases are TGCAGTGTCCTAAAGAACACTGAAGCTTTCTTT.

This clonotype was recorded at least ten times. This chain connects TRBV29-1 to TRBJ1-1; TRBD1 matches at 12 bases. This CDR3 comprises 14 residues. Germline lookup yields CDR1 SQVTM and CDR2 ANQGSEA. The ends lost 8 bases at V and 1 base at J; junction bases unmatched: 5. The CDR3 loop is CSTRDRGPNTEAFF. The CDR3 region has the DNA TGCAGCACCCGGGACAGGGGGCCGAACACTGAAGCTTTCTTT.

Many counts were recorded for this clonotype. The chain carries TRBV12-3 or TRBV12-4 and TRBJ2-3; the match to TRBD2 covers 7 bases. The V gene end was trimmed by 2 bases and the J gene end by 4 bases; junction bases not matched to a gene: 12. The CDR3 length is 17 residues. The CDR3 here is CASSLYPAGESADTQYF. The CDR3 bases are TGTGCCAGCAGTTTATATCCGGCGGGAGAAAGCGCAGATACGCAGTATTTT.

The rearrangement links TRBV30 to TRBJ2-2, with a tentative D call TRBD1 (6 bases). The CDR3 covers 11 residues. Germline values: CDR1 GTSNPN, CDR2 SVGIG (reference sequence). V lost 5 bases and J lost 9, with 10 bases in between. The CDR3 DNA reads TGTGCCTGGCTAACAGGGAGGGAGCTGTTTTTT. It translates to CAWLTGRELFF.

This clonotype was detected ten times or more. The chain carries TRBV7-9 and TRBJ2-3; tentatively, D is TRBD1 or TRBD2 (5 bases each). Germline V gene lookup returns CDR1 SEHNR and CDR2 FQNEAQ (reference sequence). V dropped 0 bases and J dropped 5 bases, with 15 bases sitting between them. There are 16 residues in the CDR3. In DNA form, the CDR3 reads TGTGCCAGCAGCTTAGCCATAAGTGGGACCGGAGATACGCAGTATTTT. Amino acid sequence: CASSLAISGTGDTQYF. The full variable domain, with the rest looked up from reference TRBV7-9 and TRBJ2-3, is DTGVSQNPRHKITKRGQNVTFRCDPISEHNRLYWYRQTLGQGPEFLTYFQNEAQLEKSRLLSDRFSAERPKGSFSTLEIQRTEQGDSAMYLCASSLAISGTGDTQYFGPGTRLTVL.

This clonotype counts as medium-sized. This chain joins TRBV18 and TRBJ2-7; D may correspond to TRBD1 or TRBD2 (5 bases each). Between the trimmed V and J ends, which lost 1 base and 5 bases, there was a span of 12 bases. Germline V gene sequence: CDR1 KGHSH, CDR2 LQKENI. The CDR3 runs 14 residues. CDR3 region: CASSPQPGLNEQYF. Here the CDR3 DNA reads TGTGCCAGCTCACCACAGCCGGGGCTTAACGAGCAGTACTTC.